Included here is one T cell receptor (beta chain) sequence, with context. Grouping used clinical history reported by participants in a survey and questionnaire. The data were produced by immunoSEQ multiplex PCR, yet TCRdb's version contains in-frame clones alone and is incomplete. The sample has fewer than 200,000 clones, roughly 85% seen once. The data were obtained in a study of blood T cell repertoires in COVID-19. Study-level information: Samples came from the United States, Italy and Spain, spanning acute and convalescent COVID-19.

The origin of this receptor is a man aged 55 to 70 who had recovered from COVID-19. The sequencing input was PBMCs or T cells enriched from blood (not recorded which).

CDR3 DNA sequence: TGTGCCAGCAGCCAGGAGGGACTAGCGGGGGGATACCAAGAGACCCAGTACTTC. Translated, it gives CASSQEGLAGGYQETQYF. The chain is built from TRBV3-1 (or the pseudogene TRBV3-2) and TRBJ2-5; TRBD2 aligns across 15 bases. The CDR3 extends over 18 amino acids. Germline V gene lookup returns CDR1 LGHDT and CDR2 YNNKEL (reference sequence). The V gene end was trimmed by 3 bases and the J gene end by 0 bases; junction bases not matched to a gene: 5.